The T cell receptor beta chain under discussion was sequenced for a study of cytotoxic CD8 clonotypes in ibrutinib-treated CLL. For the study at large: Sequenced samples delivered averages of around 260,000 productive templates and 80,000 to 100,000 productive rearrangements. Study-wide results and caveats: Treatment saw public clonotypes, which were uncommon, either contract or stay stable.

With regard to this clone: Its antigen remains unidentified.

Sequencing was designed to attain a depth spanning 1 in 200,000 to 1 in 1 million T cells. Data came from immunoSEQ multiplex PCR; TCRdb stores just in-frame clones and leaves some out. The table shows approximately 26,000 clones, with 55% to 75% occurring only once. The sample here was PBMCs, taken after 12 months of ibrutinib treatment. The sequence derives from a human donor with chronic lymphocytic leukemia.

CDR3 amino acids: CAAAKGGTTDTQYF. CDR3 in DNA: TGTGCTGCTGCTAAAGGAGGCACCACAGATACGCAGTATTTT. The chain carries TRBV6-1 and TRBJ2-3; a weak D match, TRBD2 (5 bases). This CDR3 has 14 residues. CDR1 is MNHNS and CDR2 is SASEGT in the germline V gene.